This T cell receptor beta chain was captured by sequencing in a study of regulatory T cells in long-lasting Graves disease (dated by TCRdb to the early 2020s). General notes on the study: To count as having persistent Graves' disease, a patient had to have received antithyroid drug treatment for over 5 years with TSH receptor autoantibodies remaining persistently positive. Patients with persistent Graves' disease were compared with patients with newly diagnosed Graves' disease using TCR sequencing and RNA sequencing of peripheral blood. The study was conducted in China and was registered as a clinical trial. A total of roughly 35 samples were covered by TCR sequencing, comprising some 13 persistent and around 20 newly diagnosed Graves' disease patients. Persistent Graves' disease patients in the clinical cohort had taken antithyroid drugs for 9 to 11 years on average.

The paper as a whole reports these results and caveats: Persistent disease showed preferential use of TRBV28, TRBJ1-2 and TRBJ2-5, whereas newly diagnosed disease favored TRBV20-1 and TRBJ2-1. Sequencing and analysis were restricted to the TCR beta chain. Persistent Graves' disease patients showed lower TCR Shannon entropy and fewer highly expanded clones than newly diagnosed patients, suggesting clonal expansion. Only peripheral blood was studied, because thyroid tissue, the primary lesion, was inaccessible. The authors acknowledged the small sample size as a limitation that may reduce accuracy. More public clonotypes were shared among persistent patients (roughly 2,700) than among newly diagnosed patients (966).

The method behind the library was multiplex PCR. The listed sequencing device is Illumina HiSeq 4000. To build TCR beta libraries, CDR3 regions were amplified by Arm-PCR using iRepertoire HTBI primers. Before sequencing, the PCR products underwent gel purification. Per the source publication's procedure: A total of fewer than 70 TRBV and 14 TRBJ segments were identified across samples and were used for gene usage analysis of CDR3 amino acid clonotypes. COPE and FqMerger were used to merge the filtered high-quality paired reads into contigs. Contigs were aligned with BLAST to IMGT TRBV, TRBD and TRBJ reference genes, and CDR3 was defined per IMGT. Highly expanded clones were defined as clonotypes with a frequency above 0.1%. Repertoire diversity was measured by Shannon entropy, and V-J evenness by the Gini coefficient. A clonotype found in more than one individual was treated as public. TCRdb reran the public reads through fastp at Q25 and MiXCR, keeping productive beta chains. Entries that share a CDR3 protein sequence are merged under the most common genes and DNA. None of the V and J calls come from the authors' own analysis; TCRdb made them. A total of roughly 500,000 distinct CDR3 sequences appear in this sample, 20% of them only once. 6.5% to 10% of the sample is taken by the ten largest.

V is shortened by 4 bases, J by 4 bases, and the region joining them spans 14 bases. The CDR3, cysteine through phenylalanine, is 14 amino acids long. Only the CDR3 region is kept as DNA, spanning 42 bases read in frame from base 1. The germline V gene yields SGDLS for CDR1 and YYNGEE for CDR2. This clonotype was counted ten times or more. The target of this receptor is not known. Qualities for individual bases were not recorded, and no much larger clone is one base off. Interpreted using the paper, the time point label stands for: persistent/refractory GD, antithyroid drugs over 5 years with positive TRAb. For both TCR sequencing and RNA sequencing, RNA was extracted from PBMCs in TRIzol. The diagnosis of Graves' disease was made according to American Thyroid Association guidelines. Patients for the study were recruited at an endocrinology department in Xi'an, China. From each patient, nine milliliters of peripheral blood was collected into an EDTA anticoagulant tube. Ficoll Paque Plus density gradient separation was used to isolate PBMCs, and no additional T cell sorting was done. RNA quality was checked with an Agilent 2100 Bioanalyzer and agarose gel, and concentration with a NanoDrop 2000.

Material: peripheral blood mononuclear cells (PBMCs), obtained when the disease was refractory, from a patient treated with antithyroid drugs. Recombination linked TRBV9 to TRBJ2-5; the D gene is tentatively TRBD1 or TRBD2, each matching 5 bases. This TCR derives from a female donor with Graves disease. The CDR3 reads as follows: CASSPRPGRETQYF. The nucleotide sequence reads as follows: TGTGCCAGCAGCCCCCGGCCGGGGCGAGAGACCCAGTACTTC.